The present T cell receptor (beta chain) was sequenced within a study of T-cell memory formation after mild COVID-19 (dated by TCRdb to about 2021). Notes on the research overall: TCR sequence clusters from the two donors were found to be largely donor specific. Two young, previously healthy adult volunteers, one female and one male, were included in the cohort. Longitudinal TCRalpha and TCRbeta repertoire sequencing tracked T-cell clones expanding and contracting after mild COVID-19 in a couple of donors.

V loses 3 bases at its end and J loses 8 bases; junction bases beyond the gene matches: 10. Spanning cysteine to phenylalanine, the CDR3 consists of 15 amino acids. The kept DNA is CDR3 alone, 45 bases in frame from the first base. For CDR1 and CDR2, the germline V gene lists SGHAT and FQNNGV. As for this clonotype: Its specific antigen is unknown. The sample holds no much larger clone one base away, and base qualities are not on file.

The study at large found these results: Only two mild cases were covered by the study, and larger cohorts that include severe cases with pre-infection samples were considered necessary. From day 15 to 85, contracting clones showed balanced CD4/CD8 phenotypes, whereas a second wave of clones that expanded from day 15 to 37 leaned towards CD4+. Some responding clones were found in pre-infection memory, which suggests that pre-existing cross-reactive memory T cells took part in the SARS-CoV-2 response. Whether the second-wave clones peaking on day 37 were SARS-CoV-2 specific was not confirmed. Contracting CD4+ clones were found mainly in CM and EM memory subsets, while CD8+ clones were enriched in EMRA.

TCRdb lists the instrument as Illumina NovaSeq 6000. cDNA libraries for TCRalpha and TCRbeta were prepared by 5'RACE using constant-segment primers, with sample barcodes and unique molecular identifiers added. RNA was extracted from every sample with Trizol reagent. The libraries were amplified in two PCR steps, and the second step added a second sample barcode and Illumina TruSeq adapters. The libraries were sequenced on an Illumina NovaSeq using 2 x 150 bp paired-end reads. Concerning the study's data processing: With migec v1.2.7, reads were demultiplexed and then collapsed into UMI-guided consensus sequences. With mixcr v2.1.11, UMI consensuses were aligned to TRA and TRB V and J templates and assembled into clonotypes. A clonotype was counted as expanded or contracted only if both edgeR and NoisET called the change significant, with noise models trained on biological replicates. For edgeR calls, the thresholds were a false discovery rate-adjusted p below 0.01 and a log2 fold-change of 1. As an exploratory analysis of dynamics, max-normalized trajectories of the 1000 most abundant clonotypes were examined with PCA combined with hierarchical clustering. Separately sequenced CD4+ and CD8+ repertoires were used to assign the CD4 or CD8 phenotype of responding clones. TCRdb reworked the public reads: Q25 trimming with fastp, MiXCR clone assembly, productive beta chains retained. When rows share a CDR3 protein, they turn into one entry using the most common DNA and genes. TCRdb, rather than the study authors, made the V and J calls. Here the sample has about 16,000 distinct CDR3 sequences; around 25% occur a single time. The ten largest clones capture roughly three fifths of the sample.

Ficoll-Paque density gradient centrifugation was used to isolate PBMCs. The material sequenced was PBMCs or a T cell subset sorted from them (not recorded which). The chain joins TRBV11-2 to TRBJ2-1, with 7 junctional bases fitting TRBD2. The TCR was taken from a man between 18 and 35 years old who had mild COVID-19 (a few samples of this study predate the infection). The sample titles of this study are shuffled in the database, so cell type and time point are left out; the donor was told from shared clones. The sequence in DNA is TGTGCCAGCAGCTTGGTACTAGCGCGAAAGGATGAGCAGTTCTTC. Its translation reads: CASSLVLARKDEQFF.